Listed below are T cell receptor beta chains from one sample, sequenced in a study of blood T cell repertoires in COVID-19. Libraries were prepared by immunoSEQ multiplex PCR; TCRdb keeps only in-frame clonotypes and omits some of them. The table lists roughly 200,000 clones, around 83% of them singletons. The sample was peripheral blood. All receptors come from a woman in her forties or fifties with COVID-19, enrolled during active disease. The CDR3 runs from the conserved cysteine through the conserved F or W. The order of the fields is D gene, J gene, V gene, clone size, CDR3 protein, CDR3 DNA. A D gene is named only where the DNA matches it firmly. Size values are once, few and many counts, or a class for expanded clones, and some rows have none.

TRBD1 | TRBJ1-1 | TRBV5-4 | NA | CASSSPRDSSTEAFF | TGTGCCAGCAGCTCACCCCGGGACAGCTCCACTGAAGCTTTCTTT
TRBD2 | TRBJ2-5 | TRBV11-3 | NA | CASSPGTSGGAQETQYF | TGTGCCAGCAGCCCCGGGACTAGCGGGGGGGCCCAAGAGACCCAGTACTTC
NA | TRBJ1-2 | TRBV28 | NA | CASSLVAEPYTF | TGTGCCAGCAGTTTAGTGGCTGAACCCTACACCTTC
NA | TRBJ1-4 | TRBV28 | NA | CASNRDFGTEEKLFF | TGTGCCAGCAACCGGGACTTCGGGACGGAAGAAAAACTGTTTTTT
NA | TRBJ2-1 | TRBV11-2 | NA | CASSSSLGTQQFF | TGTGCCAGCAGCTCCAGTCTAGGGACTCAGCAGTTCTTC
NA | TRBJ1-2 | TRBV30 | NA | CAWSSQGINYGYTF | TGTGCCTGGAGTAGTCAGGGAATTAACTATGGCTACACCTTC
NA | TRBJ1-4 | TRBV30 | NA | CAWSVESGLYNEKLFF | TGTGCCTGGAGTGTAGAAAGTGGACTGTATAATGAAAAACTGTTTTTT
NA | TRBJ1-4 | TRBV28 | NA | CASSPLSLVEPNKLVFF | TGTGCCAGCAGTCCACTGTCCCTCGTTGAGCCCAATAAATTGGTGTTTTTT
NA | TRBJ2-2 | TRBV19 | NA | CASGTGTGELFF | TGTGCCAGCGGGACTGGAACCGGGGAGCTGTTTTTT
TRBD2 | TRBJ2-7 | TRBV5-1 | NA | CASTLLTSGGAGEQYF | TGCGCCAGCACGTTGCTTACTAGCGGGGGGGCAGGCGAGCAGTACTTC
TRBD1 | TRBJ1-4 | TRBV5-1 | NA | CASKYGTGREKLFF | TGCGCCAGCAAGTATGGGACAGGGAGAGAAAAACTGTTTTTT
TRBD1 | TRBJ1-1 | TRBV19 | NA | CASTTDRDGSEAFF | TGTGCCAGTACTACCGACAGGGATGGATCTGAAGCTTTCTTT
NA | TRBJ1-1 | TRBV10-3 | NA | CAISESVSTTEAFF | TGTGCCATCAGTGAGTCGGTTTCGACTACTGAAGCTTTCTTT
NA | TRBJ1-1 | TRBV19 | few | CASSLQGKGTEAFF | TGTGCCAGTAGTCTACAGGGTAAAGGCACTGAAGCTTTCTTT
NA | TRBJ2-7 | TRBV28 | NA | CASSLFGGWDEQYF | TGTGCCAGCAGTTTATTCGGGGGATGGGACGAGCAGTACTTC
NA | TRBJ1-1 | TRBV5-5 | NA | CASSLVLATARSPMNTEAFF | TGTGCCAGCAGCTTGGTATTGGCGACTGCACGGAGCCCCATGAACACTGAAGCTTTCTTT
NA | TRBJ2-1 | TRBV5-6 | NA | CASSSTGTRGEQFF | TGTGCCAGCAGTTCTACAGGTACAAGGGGGGAGCAGTTCTTC
NA | TRBJ1-2 | TRBV10-2 | NA | CASSESRHSNYGYTF | TGCGCCAGCAGTGAGTCGCGACACTCCAACTATGGCTACACCTTC
TRBD1 | TRBJ2-5 | TRBV19 | NA | CASSLGTAQETQYF | TGTGCCAGTAGTCTAGGGACAGCCCAAGAGACCCAGTACTTC
NA | TRBJ1-2 | TRBV11-2 | NA | CASSLGTAMTSNYGYTF | TGTGCCAGCAGCTTAGGGACAGCCATGACTTCTAACTATGGCTACACCTTC
TRBD1 | TRBJ1-2 | TRBV28 | once | CASSFPGTGGPDYGYTF | TGTGCCAGCAGTTTTCCCGGGACAGGGGGCCCGGACTATGGCTACACCTTC
NA | TRBJ2-5 | TRBV6-5 | once | CASSYSNEFTGETQYF | TGTGCCAGCAGTTACTCGAACGAGTTTACGGGGGAGACCCAGTACTTC
TRBD1 | TRBJ1-2 | TRBV6-2/TRBV6-3 | NA | CASSYSPRTGYGYTF | TGTGCCAGCAGTTACTCCCCAAGGACAGGATATGGCTACACCTTC
NA | TRBJ1-6 | TRBV20-1 | NA | CSASGQGYNSPLHF | TGCAGTGCTAGTGGTCAGGGATATAATTCACCCCTCCACTTT
NA | TRBJ2-3 | TRBV4-1 | NA | CASSQDQAGTDTQYF | TGCGCCAGCAGCCAAGATCAAGCGGGCACAGATACGCAGTATTTT
TRBD1 | TRBJ2-2 | TRBV19 | NA | CASSITGGEGELFF | TGTGCCAGTAGTATAACAGGGGGCGAAGGGGAGCTGTTTTTT
NA | TRBJ1-1 | TRBV27 | NA | CASSLDRINTEAFF | TGTGCCAGCAGTCTCGACAGGATCAACACTGAAGCTTTCTTT
NA | TRBJ1-5 | TRBV6-5 | once | CASSTNPGDQPQHF | TGTGCCAGCAGTACTAATCCAGGGGATCAGCCCCAGCATTTT
TRBD1 | TRBJ1-2 | TRBV4-3 | NA | CASSQGRGQRDYGYTF | TGCGCCAGCAGCCAAGGGAGGGGACAGAGGGACTATGGCTACACCTTC
NA | TRBJ2-7 | TRBV29-1 | NA | CSVASGYEQYF | TGCAGCGTCGCTTCGGGGTACGAGCAGTACTTC
NA | TRBJ1-5 | TRBV3-1/TRBV3-2 | NA | CASSQDSKSNQPQHF | TGTGCCAGCAGCCAAGATTCAAAAAGCAATCAGCCCCAGCATTTT
TRBD1 | TRBJ2-2 | TRBV11-3 | NA | CASSLDRWGQLNTGELFF | TGTGCCAGCAGCTTAGATCGTTGGGGACAGTTAAACACCGGGGAGCTGTTTTTT
NA | TRBJ2-1 | TRBV3-1/TRBV3-2 | NA | CASSQDPVAGRDNEQFF | TGTGCCAGCAGCCAAGATCCAGTGGCGGGGAGAGACAATGAGCAGTTCTTC
TRBD2 | TRBJ2-3 | TRBV5-1 | once | CASTLAGTSTDTQYF | TGCGCCAGCACGCTAGCGGGGACCAGCACAGATACGCAGTATTTT
NA | TRBJ1-4 | TRBV4-2 | NA | CASSPTQGRANEKLFF | TGTGCCAGCAGCCCCACCCAGGGCAGGGCTAATGAAAAACTGTTTTTT
NA | TRBJ1-5 | TRBV10-3 | NA | CAISSSGQFNQPQHF | TGTGCCATCTCCTCCAGCGGGCAGTTTAATCAGCCCCAGCATTTT
TRBD1 | TRBJ1-1 | TRBV4-3 | NA | CASSQDQGALVNTEAFF | TGCGCCAGCAGCCAAGATCAGGGGGCATTGGTGAACACTGAAGCTTTCTTT
NA | TRBJ1-2 | TRBV6-1 | NA | CASSEPWGGVYGYTF | TGTGCCAGCAGTGAGCCCTGGGGGGGGGTGTACGGCTACACCTTC
NA | TRBJ2-7 | TRBV7-3 | NA | CASSETAGENYEQYF | TGTGCCAGCAGCGAAACGGCAGGGGAAAACTACGAGCAGTACTTC
NA | TRBJ2-1 | TRBV27 | many | CASSLNRAEQFF | TGTGCCAGCAGTTTGAACAGGGCTGAGCAGTTCTTC
NA | TRBJ1-5 | TRBV27 | NA | CASSLTGYHQPQHF | TGTGCCAGCAGCCTTACAGGGTACCATCAGCCCCAGCATTTT
NA | TRBJ1-1 | TRBV19 | NA | CASAPGHQNTEAFF | TGTGCCAGTGCACCGGGACACCAGAACACTGAAGCTTTCTTT
TRBD1 | TRBJ1-6 | TRBV27 | NA | CASSPPGQYNSPLHF | TGTGCCAGCAGTCCTCCGGGACAGTATAATTCACCCCTCCACTTT
NA | TRBJ1-2 | TRBV3-1/TRBV3-2 | once | CASSQGRGNGYTF | TGTGCCAGCAGCCAAGGGAGAGGGAATGGCTACACCTTC
TRBD1 | TRBJ2-7 | TRBV15 | few | CATSSPGQYLYEQYF | TGTGCCACCAGCTCCCCGGGACAGTACCTGTACGAGCAGTACTTC